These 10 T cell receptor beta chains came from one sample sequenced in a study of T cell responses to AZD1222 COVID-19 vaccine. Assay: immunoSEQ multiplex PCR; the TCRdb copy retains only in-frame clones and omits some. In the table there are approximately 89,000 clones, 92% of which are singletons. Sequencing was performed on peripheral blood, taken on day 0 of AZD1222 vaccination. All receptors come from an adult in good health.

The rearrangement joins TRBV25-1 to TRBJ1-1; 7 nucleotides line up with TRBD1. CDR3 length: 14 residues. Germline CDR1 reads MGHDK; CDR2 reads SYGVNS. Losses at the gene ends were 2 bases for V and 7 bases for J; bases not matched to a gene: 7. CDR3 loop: CASSETGTAIEAFF. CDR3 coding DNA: TGTGCCAGCAGTGAAACGGGGACAGCAATTGAAGCTTTCTTT. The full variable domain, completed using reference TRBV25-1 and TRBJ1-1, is EADIYQTPRYLVIGTGKKITLECSQTMGHDKMYWYQQDPGMELHLIHYSYGVNSTEKGDLSSESTVSRIRTEHFPLTLESARPSHTSQYLCASSETGTAIEAFFGQGTRLTVV.

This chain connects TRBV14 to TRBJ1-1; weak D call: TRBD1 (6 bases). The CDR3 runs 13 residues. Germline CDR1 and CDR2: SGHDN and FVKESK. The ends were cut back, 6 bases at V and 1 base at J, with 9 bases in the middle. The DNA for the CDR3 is TGTGCCAGCAGTCAACAGGGGAACACTGAAGCTTTCTTT. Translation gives CASSQQGNTEAFF.

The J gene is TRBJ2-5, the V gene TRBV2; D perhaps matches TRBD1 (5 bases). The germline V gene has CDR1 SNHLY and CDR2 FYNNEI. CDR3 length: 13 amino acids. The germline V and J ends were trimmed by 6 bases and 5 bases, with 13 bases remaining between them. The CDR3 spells CASRTGQMETQYF. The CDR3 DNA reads TGTGCCAGCAGGACTGGACAAATGGAGACCCAGTACTTC.

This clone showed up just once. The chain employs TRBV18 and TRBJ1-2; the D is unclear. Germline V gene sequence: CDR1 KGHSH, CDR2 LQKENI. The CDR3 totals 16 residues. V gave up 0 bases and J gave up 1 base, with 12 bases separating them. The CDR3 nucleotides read TGTGCCAGCTCACCACCGAATCGGCCATTTAACTATGGCTACACCTTC. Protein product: CASSPPNRPFNYGYTF.

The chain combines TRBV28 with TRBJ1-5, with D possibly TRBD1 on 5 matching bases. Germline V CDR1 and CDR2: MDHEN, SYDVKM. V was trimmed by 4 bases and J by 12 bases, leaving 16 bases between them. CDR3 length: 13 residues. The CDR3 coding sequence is TGTGCCAGCAGTTCCCGGGACCCTGGGTTCCAGCATTTT. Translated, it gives CASSSRDPGFQHF. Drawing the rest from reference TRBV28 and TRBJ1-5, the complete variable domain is DVKVTQSSRYLVKRTGEKVFLECVQDMDHENMFWYRQDPGLGLRLIYFSYDVKMKEKGDIPEGYSVSREKKERFSLILESASTNQTSMYLCASSSRDPGFQHFGDGTRLSIL.

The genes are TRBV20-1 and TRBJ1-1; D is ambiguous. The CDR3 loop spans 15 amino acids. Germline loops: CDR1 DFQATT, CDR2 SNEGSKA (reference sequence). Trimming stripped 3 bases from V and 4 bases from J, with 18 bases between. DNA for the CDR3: TGCAGTGCTAGTCTGGCGGGGTTACCTAGCACTGAAGCTTTCTTT. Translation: CSASLAGLPSTEAFF.

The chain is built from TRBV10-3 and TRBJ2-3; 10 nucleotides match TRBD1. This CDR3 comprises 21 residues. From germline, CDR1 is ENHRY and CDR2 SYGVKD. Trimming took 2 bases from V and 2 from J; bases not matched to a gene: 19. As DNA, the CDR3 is TGTGCCATCAGTGAGCCCAGTGGACAGGGGGTTATTTCTCAATACACAGATACGCAGTATTTT. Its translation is CAISEPSGQGVISQYTDTQYF.

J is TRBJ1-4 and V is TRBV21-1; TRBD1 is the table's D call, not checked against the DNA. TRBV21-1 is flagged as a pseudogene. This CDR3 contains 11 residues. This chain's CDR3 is CGPAGREKLFF. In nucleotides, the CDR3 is TGCGGGCCGGCAGGGCGAGAAAAACTGTTTTTT.

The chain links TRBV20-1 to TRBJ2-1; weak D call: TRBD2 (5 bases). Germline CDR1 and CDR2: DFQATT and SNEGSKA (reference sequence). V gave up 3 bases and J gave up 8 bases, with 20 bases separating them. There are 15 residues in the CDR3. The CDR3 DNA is TGCAGTGCTAGTAGAGGGAGTGCGTCGTCTGATGAGCAGTTCTTC. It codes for CSASRGSASSDEQFF.

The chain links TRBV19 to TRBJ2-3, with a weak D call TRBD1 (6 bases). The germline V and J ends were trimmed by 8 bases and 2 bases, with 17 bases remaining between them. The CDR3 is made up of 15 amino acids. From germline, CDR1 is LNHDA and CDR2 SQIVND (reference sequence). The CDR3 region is CASFTSGVHTDTQYF. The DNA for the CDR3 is TGTGCCAGTTTCACTTCAGGGGTTCACACAGATACGCAGTATTTT.